Presented here are 21 T cell receptor beta chains from one specimen sequenced in a study of shared clonotypes between healthy human individuals (TCRdb year 2020). Libraries were constructed by the immunoSEQ multiplex PCR assay. In TCRdb, the immuneACCESS table is reduced to in-frame sequences with V and J assigned. These tables do not hold every clone; where another copy was compared, an unresolved V gene accounts for under half, and the others remain unexplained. The sample contains under 200,000 clones, 90% to 95% of them found a single time. The top ten clonotypes cover approximately 0.07% of the sample. Sequences were obtained from naive CD4+ T cells sorted from blood. The cell subset or site label, as the study defines it: CD45RA+ positively selected. These receptors were obtained from a woman under 40 in good health.

The V and J genes are TRBV5-1 and TRBJ2-1, with 7 bases identical to TRBD2. Germline trimming cut 4 bases from V and 2 bases from J; bases unmatched to any gene: 6. The V gene's germline CDR1 is SGHRS and CDR2 YFSETQ. This CDR3 is 15 amino acids long. In DNA form, the CDR3 reads TGCGCCAGCAGCCCGGAAGGGACTACCTACAATGAGCAGTTCTTC. As protein: CASSPEGTTYNEQFF. The full variable domain, completed using reference TRBV5-1 and TRBJ2-1, is KAGVTQTPRYLIKTRGQQVTLSCSPISGHRSVSWYQQTPGQGLQFLFEYFSETQRNKGNFPGRFSGRQFSNSRSEMNVSTLELGDSALYLCASSPEGTTYNEQFFGPGTRLTVL.

This chain links TRBV28 with TRBJ2-6, with 9 bases matching TRBD1. CDR3 length: 17 residues. Germline values: CDR1 MDHEN, CDR2 SYDVKM. The V segment lost 7 bases and the J segment 0 bases; nucleotides outside the gene matches: 7. The CDR3: CASNGQGSISGANVLTF. For the CDR3, the DNA is TGTGCCAGCAACGGACAGGGGTCAATCTCTGGGGCCAACGTCCTGACTTTC.

This clone has only a few counts. V is TRBV9 and J is TRBJ2-7; the D gene could be TRBD1 or TRBD2 (6 bases each). Germline CDR1 is SGDLS and CDR2 is YYNGEE. The CDR3 loop spans 14 amino acids. V lost 4 bases and J lost 0, with 11 bases in between. For the CDR3, the DNA is TGTGCCAGCAGCAGGCGGGACACCTCCTACGAGCAGTACTTC. Translated: CASSRRDTSYEQYF.

The genes are TRBV2 and TRBJ2-7, with 11 bases identical to TRBD1. The germline CDR1 and CDR2 sequences are SNHLY and FYNNEI. With 6 bases clipped from V and 4 bases from J, the junction kept 2 bases outside the gene matches. The CDR3 totals 13 residues. The CDR3 here is CASRDRGLYEQYF. CDR3 sequence (DNA): TGTGCCAGCAGGGACAGGGGGCTTTACGAGCAGTACTTC.

The rearrangement uses TRBV20-1 and TRBJ2-7; D call uncertain. Trimming left V 3 bases short and J 2 bases short, with 5 bases between. Germline assignment: CDR1 DFQATT and CDR2 SNEGSKA (reference sequence). The CDR3 loop spans 11 amino acids. The CDR3 here is CSASLAYEQYF. The CDR3 coding sequence is TGCAGTGCTAGTTTGGCCTACGAGCAGTACTTC.

V gene TRBV5-6 combines with J gene TRBJ2-7, with D possibly being TRBD2 (7 bases). Trimming left V 4 bases short and J 0 bases short, with 17 bases between. Per germline, CDR1 SGHDT and CDR2 YYEEEE. The CDR3 loop spans 16 amino acids. CDR3 bases: TGTGCCAGCAGCCTGAGGGCGGGGGCGGGCTCCTACGAGCAGTACTTC. This sequence encodes CASSLRAGAGSYEQYF.

The chain couples TRBV19 to TRBJ2-5; 10 nucleotides line up with TRBD2. The V segment lost 10 bases and the J segment 4 bases; nucleotides outside the gene matches: 9. Germline V gene sequence: CDR1 LNHDA, CDR2 SQIVND (reference sequence). The CDR3 is 14 amino acids. The chain's CDR3 is CATSPAGGGETQYF. For the CDR3, the DNA is TGTGCCACCTCCCCAGCGGGAGGGGGAGAGACCCAGTACTTC.

V gene TRBV18 combines with J gene TRBJ2-7, with TRBD2 matching 8 bases. This CDR3 comprises 18 residues. The germline V gene has CDR1 KGHSH and CDR2 LQKENI. Unmatched junction bases numbered 18, after V lost 2 bases and J lost 6 bases. The chain's CDR3 is CASSPLDRPASGLSEQYF. The CDR3 DNA reads TGTGCCAGCTCACCATTAGACAGGCCTGCTAGCGGGCTTTCCGAGCAGTACTTC.

The chain recombines TRBV4-1 with TRBJ1-3, with D tentatively TRBD1 (6 bases). The CDR3 covers 15 residues. Trimming took 0 bases from V and 2 from J, leaving 8 bases between them. CDR1 MGHRA and CDR2 YSYEKL come from the germline V gene. The CDR3 DNA is TGCGCCAGCAGCCAAGATTGGGGGCCTGGAAACACCATATATTTT. Translation gives CASSQDWGPGNTIYF.

This chain links TRBV29-1 with TRBJ2-1, with 7 bases lining up with TRBD2. The CDR3 has 16 residues. CDR1 is SQVTM, CDR2 ANQGSEA, per germline. The V segment lost 3 bases and the J segment 5 bases; nucleotides outside the gene matches: 13. The CDR3: CSVDGFDAGVNNEQFF. CDR3 DNA sequence: TGCAGCGTTGATGGGTTCGACGCGGGAGTGAACAATGAGCAGTTCTTC.

This chain uses TRBV7-8 with TRBJ1-5; a possible D gene is TRBD1 (5 bases). CDR3 length: 13 residues. The ends were cut back, 5 bases at V and 4 bases at J, with 9 bases in the middle. The germline CDR1 and CDR2 sequences are SGHVS and FQNEAQ. The CDR3 nucleotides read TGTGCCAGCAGCGCGCGGACAAATCAGCCCCAGCATTTT. This gives the protein CASSARTNQPQHF. Drawing the rest from reference TRBV7-8 and TRBJ1-5, the complete variable domain is GAGVSQSPRYKVAKRGQDVALRCDPISGHVSLFWYQQALGQGPEFLTYFQNEAQLDKSGLPSDRFFAERPEGSVSTLKIQRTQQEDSAVYLCASSARTNQPQHFGDGTRLSIL.

The rearrangement uses TRBV28 and TRBJ2-1; TRBD1 agrees at 9 bases. This CDR3 is 16 amino acids long. Germline trimming cut 4 bases from V and 7 bases from J; bases unmatched to any gene: 11. CDR1 is MDHEN, CDR2 SYDVKM, per germline. The DNA of the CDR3 is TGTGCCAGCAGTTCCCCCGGCAACAGGGGGCGGAATGAGCAGTTCTTC. Amino acids: CASSSPGNRGRNEQFF.

The rearrangement joins TRBV14 to TRBJ2-7; TRBD2 might be the D (6 bases). This CDR3 is built from 12 residues. Germline CDR1 is SGHDN and CDR2 is FVKESK. With 2 bases removed from V and 9 bases from J, the gap between germline ends came to 11 bases. This CDR3 is CASSQTREMQYF. CDR3 nucleotide sequence: TGTGCCAGCAGCCAAACGCGGGAAATGCAGTACTTC. The entire variable domain, with the rest obtained from reference TRBV14 and TRBJ2-7, is as follows: EAGVTQFPSHSVIEKGQTVTLRCDPISGHDNLYWYRRVMGKEIKFLLHFVKESKQDESGMPNNRFLAERTGGTYSTLKVQPAELEDSGVYFCASSQTREMQYFGPGTRLTVT.

The gene calls are TRBV11-3 and TRBJ2-2, with 11 bases fitting TRBD2. Germline V lookup: CDR1 SGHNT, CDR2 YENEEA. Trimming took 1 base from V and 3 from J; bases not matched to a gene: 13. This CDR3 is 20 amino acids long. CDR3 bases: TGTGCCAGCAGCTTAGCGGATTTCGGACTAGCGGGTCTTGACACCGGGGAGCTGTTTTTT. Its translation: CASSLADFGLAGLDTGELFF.

The chain links TRBV28 to TRBJ2-3; no definite D call. This CDR3 contains 13 residues. V was clipped by 5 bases and J by 5 bases, with 11 bases between them. Germline CDR1 reads MDHEN; CDR2 reads SYDVKM. The CDR3 nucleotides are TGTGCCAGCAGTCTCCCCCCAAGAGATACGCAGTATTTT. This sequence encodes CASSLPPRDTQYF. Filled out from reference TRBV28 and TRBJ2-3, the complete variable domain reads DVKVTQSSRYLVKRTGEKVFLECVQDMDHENMFWYRQDPGLGLRLIYFSYDVKMKEKGDIPEGYSVSREKKERFSLILESASTNQTSMYLCASSLPPRDTQYFGPGTRLTVL.

The table lists this clone with a few counts. The chain joins TRBV4-1 to TRBJ1-2, with a possible D match to TRBD1 (6 bases). Germline V CDR1 and CDR2: MGHRA, YSYEKL. The V end was cut by 3 bases, the J end by 1 base, with 15 bases between. The CDR3 has 16 amino acids. Written as DNA, the CDR3 is TGCGCCAGCAGCCATCCACAGGGCCGGAGTAACTATGGCTACACCTTC. Protein product: CASSHPQGRSNYGYTF.

This clone was counted a few times. This chain links TRBV19 with TRBJ1-2; 7 bases are shared with TRBD1. The germline V gene has CDR1 LNHDA and CDR2 SQIVND (reference sequence). The CDR3 sequence is 12 residues long. V gave up 10 bases and J gave up 3 bases; unmatched junction bases: 5. CDR3 DNA: TGTGCCATCTCTCAGGGGGACTATGGCTACACCTTC. Translating gives CAISQGDYGYTF.

CDR3 protein: CASSPAGDPGELFF. DNA of the CDR3: TGTGCCAGCTCACCAGCCGGGGATCCCGGGGAGCTGTTTTTT. V usage is TRBV18 and J usage is TRBJ2-2, with D tentatively TRBD2 (5 bases). The CDR3 length is 14 residues. The germline gives CDR1 KGHSH, CDR2 LQKENI. Trimming stripped 2 bases from V and 6 bases from J, with 10 bases between.

The genes are TRBV7-9 and TRBJ2-1; D gene ambiguous. CDR3 length equals 12 residues. Germline V gene lookup returns CDR1 SEHNR and CDR2 FQNEAQ (reference sequence). With 6 bases removed from V and 5 bases from J, the gap between germline ends came to 8 bases. The chain's CDR3 is CASRRNDNEQFF. DNA for the CDR3: TGTGCCAGCAGGAGGAACGACAATGAGCAGTTCTTC.

The rearrangement links TRBV28 to TRBJ2-7; D unresolved. V shed 7 bases and J shed 4 bases, with 11 bases lying between them. The CDR3 contains 12 residues. Germline lookup yields CDR1 MDHEN and CDR2 SYDVKM. CDR3 sequence reads: CASTETGYEQYF. CDR3 DNA sequence: TGTGCCAGCACCGAGACTGGATACGAGCAGTACTTC.

The J gene is TRBJ1-3, the V gene TRBV6-5; D not resolved. V was pared by 2 bases and J by 3 bases, with 8 bases between. The germline V gene encodes CDR1 MNHEY and CDR2 SVGAGI. CDR3 length equals 14 residues. Written as DNA, the CDR3 is TGTGCCAGCAGTTACGGTGGCGTTGGAAACACCATATATTTT. This encodes CASSYGGVGNTIYF.